Listed below are T cell receptor beta chains from one sample, sequenced in a study of shared clonotypes between healthy human individuals. Assay: immunoSEQ multiplex PCR; the TCRdb copy retains only in-frame clones and omits some. The sample includes about 450,000 clones, roughly 78% of them seen just once. Sequencing used PBMCs. Receptors were obtained from a woman between 40 and 55 years old in good health. Some clones in this sample may be carry-over from other donors' samples. The CDR3 runs from the conserved cysteine through the conserved F or W. D genes are given only for firm matches. Only part of the rows carry a size: once, few, many, or a class if the clone is expanded.

V	size	J	D	CDR3	DNA
TRBV7-8	NA	TRBJ2-1	NA	CASSLERFSYNEQFF	TGTGCCAGCAGCTTGGAGCGGTTCTCCTACAATGAGCAGTTCTTC
TRBV7-8	NA	TRBJ2-7	TRBD1	CASSLTGTGSYEQYF	TGTGCCAGCAGCTTGACCGGGACAGGGAGCTACGAGCAGTACTTC
TRBV5-6	NA	TRBJ2-7	NA	CASSLVSYEQYF	TGTGCCAGCAGCTTGGTGAGCTACGAGCAGTACTTC
TRBV7-2	NA	TRBJ2-7	NA	CASSSLGGGAYEQYF	TGTGCCAGCAGCTCCTTAGGGGGAGGGGCCTACGAGCAGTACTTC
TRBV19	NA	TRBJ1-3	NA	CASSQGRQHGNTIYF	TGTGCCAGTAGTCAAGGACGGCAACATGGAAACACCATATATTTT
TRBV7-2	NA	TRBJ2-7	NA	CASSSPPSSYEQYF	TGTGCCAGCAGCTCCCCTCCCAGCTCCTACGAGCAGTACTTC
TRBV6-5	NA	TRBJ1-1	TRBD1	CASSFRTGGYNTEAFF	TGTGCCAGCAGTTTCCGGACAGGGGGTTATAACACTGAAGCTTTCTTT
TRBV5-6	NA	TRBJ1-2	NA	CASSLSGAGYTF	TGTGCCAGCAGCTTGTCGGGGGCCGGCTACACCTTC
TRBV5-6	NA	TRBJ2-3	NA	CASSSVFARFTDTQYF	TGTGCCAGCAGCTCGGTCTTTGCCAGATTCACAGATACGCAGTATTTT
TRBV6-6	NA	TRBJ2-7	NA	CASSSRAATYEQYF	TGTGCCAGCAGTTCCAGGGCGGCAACCTACGAGCAGTACTTC
TRBV7-3	NA	TRBJ2-2	NA	CASSLTREPGELFF	TGTGCCAGCAGCTTAACCCGGGAGCCCGGGGAGCTGTTTTTT
TRBV19	once	TRBJ2-7	TRBD2	CASSSGTSAYEQYF	TGTGCCAGTAGTAGTGGGACTAGCGCCTACGAGCAGTACTTC
TRBV27	NA	TRBJ2-4	NA	CASSFGVGASKNIQYF	TGTGCCAGCAGTTTTGGTGTGGGGGCGTCCAAAAACATTCAGTACTTC
TRBV28	few	TRBJ2-5	TRBD2	CASSFTAGEKTQYF	TGTGCCAGCAGTTTTACAGCGGGAGAAAAGACCCAGTACTTC
TRBV5-1	NA	TRBJ2-7	NA	CASSFVAVSYEQYF	TGCGCCAGCAGCTTCGTAGCGGTCTCCTACGAGCAGTACTTC
TRBV5-1	NA	TRBJ2-5	TRBD1	CASSLSGQFQETRYF	TGCGCCAGCAGCTTATCGGGACAGTTCCAAGAGACCCGGTACTTC
TRBV7-8	NA	TRBJ1-6	TRBD1	CASSGTVDNSPLHF	TGTGCCAGCAGCGGGACAGTAGATAATTCACCCCTCCACTTT
TRBV7-9	NA	TRBJ2-5	TRBD2	CASSPGLAGQETQYF	TGTGCCAGCAGCCCGGGACTAGCGGGACAAGAGACCCAGTACTTC
TRBV28	NA	TRBJ1-1	NA	CASSLTGTEAFF	TGTGCCAGCAGTCTAACAGGGACTGAAGCTTTCTTT
TRBV27	NA	TRBJ2-5	NA	CASSLTAALYQETQYF	TGTGCCAGCAGTTTAACGGCGGCTCTATACCAAGAGACCCAGTACTTC
TRBV5-1	few	TRBJ2-7	TRBD1	CASSPDRVRQYF	TGCGCCAGCAGCCCCGACAGGGTGCGGCAGTACTTC
TRBV2	NA	TRBJ1-6	NA	CASSDTNRDNSPLHF	TGTGCCAGCAGTGATACGAACAGGGATAATTCACCCCTCCACTTT
TRBV6-1	once	TRBJ2-4	TRBD1	CASSESTGGNIQYF	TGTGCCAGCAGTGAATCCACAGGGGGAAACATTCAGTACTTC
TRBV9	NA	TRBJ1-5	NA	CASSVEVRQPQHF	TGTGCCAGCAGCGTAGAAGTAAGGCAGCCCCAGCATTTT
TRBV30	NA	TRBJ1-3	NA	CASGDGVGNTIYF	TGTGCCTCAGGGGACGGGGTCGGAAACACCATATATTTT
TRBV28	NA	TRBJ2-7	TRBD2	CASSFRASGRLSYEQYF	TGTGCCAGCAGTTTCCGAGCTAGCGGGAGGCTCTCCTACGAGCAGTACTTC
TRBV7-2	NA	TRBJ2-1	NA	CASSQTFQPTYNEQFF	TGTGCCAGCAGTCAAACGTTCCAACCAACTTACAATGAGCAGTTCTTC
TRBV20-1	NA	TRBJ1-3	NA	CSARVGNTIYF	TGCAGTGCTAGAGTTGGAAACACCATATATTTT
TRBV4-1	NA	TRBJ2-3	NA	CASSRAADTDTQYF	TGCGCCAGCAGTCGCGCGGCTGACACAGATACGCAGTATTTT
TRBV27	NA	TRBJ2-5	TRBD1	CASRPGTGGWETQYF	TGTGCCAGCCGTCCCGGGACAGGGGGCTGGGAGACCCAGTACTTC
TRBV10-3	NA	TRBJ2-7	TRBD2	CAISRTSGTYEQYF	TGTGCCATCAGTAGGACTAGCGGGACCTACGAGCAGTACTTC
TRBV18	NA	TRBJ2-1	NA	CASSPKQGGNYNEQFF	TGTGCCAGCTCACCTAAACAGGGAGGAAATTACAATGAGCAGTTCTTC
TRBV5-4	NA	TRBJ1-4	NA	CASSPTGTPEKLFF	TGTGCCAGCAGCCCCACCGGGACACCAGAAAAACTGTTTTTT
TRBV13	few	TRBJ2-1	NA	CASSQGAGSYNEQFF	TGTGCCAGCAGCCAGGGCGCAGGGTCCTACAATGAGCAGTTCTTC
TRBV4-1	NA	TRBJ2-3	TRBD2	CASSQGGIRRERSDTQYF	TGCGCCAGCAGCCAAGGGGGGATTAGGCGGGAGAGGTCAGATACGCAGTATTTT
TRBV11-2	NA	TRBJ2-7	TRBD1	CASSSGTGAPYEQYF	TGTGCCAGCAGCTCCGGGACAGGGGCACCCTACGAGCAGTACTTC
TRBV19	few	TRBJ1-2	NA	CASSISGKGGYGYTF	TGTGCCAGTAGTATTTCGGGAAAGGGGGGATATGGCTACACCTTC
TRBV28	NA	TRBJ1-1	NA	CASSFGGLGGTEAFF	TGTGCCAGCAGTTTTGGGGGCTTGGGTGGCACTGAAGCTTTCTTT
TRBV7-3	once	TRBJ2-2	NA	CASSSATGELFF	TGTGCCAGCAGCTCGGCCACCGGGGAGCTGTTTTTT
TRBV4-3	NA	TRBJ2-1	TRBD1	CASSQDPSGQGIYNEQFF	TGCGCCAGCAGCCAAGATCCGTCGGGACAGGGGATTTACAATGAGCAGTTCTTC
TRBV5-1	NA	TRBJ2-3	TRBD1	CASSGGQGAGTDTQYF	TGCGCCAGCAGCGGGGGACAGGGGGCAGGCACAGATACGCAGTATTTT
TRBV4-1	NA	TRBJ1-4	NA	CASSQDDRWGRDEKLFF	TGCGCCAGCAGCCAAGACGACCGGTGGGGGCGGGATGAAAAACTGTTTTTT
TRBV7-7	NA	TRBJ2-2	TRBD2	CASSLQAGYTGELFF	TGTGCCAGCAGCTTACAAGCGGGGTACACCGGGGAGCTGTTTTTT
TRBV6-6	NA	TRBJ2-1	NA	CASSYSGSYNEQFF	TGTGCCAGCAGTTATTCGGGTTCCTACAATGAGCAGTTCTTC
TRBV28	NA	TRBJ2-2	NA	CASIKLPLLTGELFF	TGTGCCAGCATAAAACTCCCTTTGTTGACCGGGGAGCTGTTTTTT
TRBV7-9	NA	TRBJ1-2	NA	CASSLGGDYGYTF	TGTGCCAGCAGCTTAGGGGGTGACTATGGCTACACCTTC
TRBV11-2	NA	TRBJ2-1	TRBD2	CASSSSGLGNEQFF	TGTGCCAGCAGCTCTAGCGGGCTGGGCAATGAGCAGTTCTTC
TRBV7-6	NA	TRBJ2-1	NA	CASSLDINTHNEQFF	TGTGCCAGCAGCTTAGATATTAACACACACAATGAGCAGTTCTTC
TRBV19	few	TRBJ1-1	NA	CASSIFGNTEAFF	TGTGCCAGTAGTATTTTTGGGAACACTGAAGCTTTCTTT
TRBV30	NA	TRBJ1-2	NA	CAWSVAQAGYTF	TGTGCCTGGAGTGTGGCGCAGGCGGGCTACACCTTC
TRBV6-1	NA	TRBJ1-4	TRBD1	CASSAGQGGEKLFF	TGTGCCAGCAGCGCCGGGCAGGGGGGCGAAAAACTGTTTTTT
TRBV9	NA	TRBJ2-7	TRBD2	CASSVGTSGYEQYF	TGTGCCAGCAGCGTAGGGACTAGTGGCTACGAGCAGTACTTC
TRBV9	NA	TRBJ2-5	TRBD2	CASSALDGRLGETQYF	TGTGCCAGCAGCGCTCTGGACGGGAGGCTGGGTGAGACCCAGTACTTC
TRBV9	NA	TRBJ2-1	TRBD1	CASSVGTGIYNEQFF	TGTGCCAGCAGCGTAGGGACAGGGATTTACAATGAGCAGTTCTTC
TRBV15	NA	TRBJ2-7	TRBD2	CATSRLEREGLEQYF	TGTGCCACCAGCAGGTTGGAGCGGGAGGGCCTCGAGCAGTACTTC
TRBV4-1	NA	TRBJ2-7	TRBD1	CASSPPAGGSYEQYF	TGCGCCAGCAGCCCCCCGGCAGGGGGATCCTACGAGCAGTACTTC
TRBV9	NA	TRBJ2-3	TRBD2	CASSASGTSRTDTQYF	TGTGCCAGCAGCGCCTCCGGGACTAGCCGCACAGATACGCAGTATTTT
TRBV7-2	few	TRBJ2-5	NA	CASSLGRDARSVYF	TGTGCCAGCAGTTTGGGCAGGGATGCGAGATCGGTGTACTTC
TRBV9	NA	TRBJ1-1	TRBD1	CASSTDRGEAFF	TGTGCCAGCAGTACTGACAGGGGGGAAGCTTTCTTT